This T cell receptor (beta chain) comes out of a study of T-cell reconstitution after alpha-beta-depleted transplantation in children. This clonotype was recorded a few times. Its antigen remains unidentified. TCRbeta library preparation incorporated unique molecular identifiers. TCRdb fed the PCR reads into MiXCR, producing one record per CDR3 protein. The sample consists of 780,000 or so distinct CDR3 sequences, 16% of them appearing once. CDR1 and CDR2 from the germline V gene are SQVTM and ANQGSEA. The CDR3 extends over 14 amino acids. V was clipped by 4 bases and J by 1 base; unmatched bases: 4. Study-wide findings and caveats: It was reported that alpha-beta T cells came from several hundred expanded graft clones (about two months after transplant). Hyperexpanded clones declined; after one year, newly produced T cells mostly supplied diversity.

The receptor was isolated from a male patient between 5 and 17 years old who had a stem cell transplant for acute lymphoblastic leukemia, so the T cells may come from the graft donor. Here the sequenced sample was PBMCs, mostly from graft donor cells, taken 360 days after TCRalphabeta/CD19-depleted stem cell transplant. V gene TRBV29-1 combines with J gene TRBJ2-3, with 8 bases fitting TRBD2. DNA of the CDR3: TGCAGCGTTGGAGAACTAGCGGGCACAGATACGCAGTATTTT. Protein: CSVGELAGTDTQYF.